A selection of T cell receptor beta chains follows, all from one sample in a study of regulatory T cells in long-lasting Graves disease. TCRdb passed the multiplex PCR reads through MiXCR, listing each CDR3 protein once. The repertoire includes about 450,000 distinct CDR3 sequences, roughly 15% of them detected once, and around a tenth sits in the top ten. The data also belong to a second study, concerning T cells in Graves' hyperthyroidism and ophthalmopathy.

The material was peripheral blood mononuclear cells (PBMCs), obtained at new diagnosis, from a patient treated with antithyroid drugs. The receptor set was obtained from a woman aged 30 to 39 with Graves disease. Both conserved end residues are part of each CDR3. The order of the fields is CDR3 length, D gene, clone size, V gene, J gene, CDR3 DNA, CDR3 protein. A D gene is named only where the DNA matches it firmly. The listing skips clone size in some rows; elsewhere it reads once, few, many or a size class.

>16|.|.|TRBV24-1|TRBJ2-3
TGTGCCACCAGTGATTTGGACGGGACGGACACAGATACGCAGTATTTT
CATSDLDGTDTDTQYF
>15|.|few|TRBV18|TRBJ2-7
TGTGCCAGCTCAGGCGGGGATGGTGTCGCCCGTCAGCAGTACTTC
CASSGGDGVARQQYF
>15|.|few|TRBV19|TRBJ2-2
TGTGCCAGTAGTATAGTCAGTGGACGGACCGGGGAGCTGTTTTTT
CASSIVSGRTGELFF
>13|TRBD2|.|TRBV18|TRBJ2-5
TGTGCCAGCTCACGGACTAGCGGACGGACCCAGTACTTC
CASSRTSGRTQYF
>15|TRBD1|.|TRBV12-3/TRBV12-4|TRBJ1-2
TGTGCCAGCAGCTATCTCCGGGACAGGGGCTATGGCTACACCTTC
CASSYLRDRGYGYTF
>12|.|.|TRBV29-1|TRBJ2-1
TGCAGCGTTGAAGTAGGCATCAATGAGCAGTTCTTC
CSVEVGINEQFF
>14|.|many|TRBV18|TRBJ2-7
TGTGCCAGCTCACCGGACAGTTCAAGGCCCGAGCAGTACTTC
CASSPDSSRPEQYF
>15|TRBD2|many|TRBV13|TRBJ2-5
TGTGCCAGCAGCTGGGGAGGGCCGGGGGGAGAGACCCAGTACTTC
CASSWGGPGGETQYF
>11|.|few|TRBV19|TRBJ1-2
TGTGCCAGTAGTTGGCATTATGGCTACACCTTC
CASSWHYGYTF
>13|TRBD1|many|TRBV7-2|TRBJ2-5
TGTGCCAGCAGGCCAGGGGGCTGGGAGACCCAGTACTTC
CASRPGGWETQYF
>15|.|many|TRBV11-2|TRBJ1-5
TGTGCCAGCAGCTTGAGTACAGAGGACAATCAGCCCCAGCATTTT
CASSLSTEDNQPQHF
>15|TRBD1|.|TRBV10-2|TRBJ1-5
TGCGCCAGCAGTGAGACGACAGGGAACAATCAGCCCCAGCATTTT
CASSETTGNNQPQHF
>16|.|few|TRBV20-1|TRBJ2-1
TGCAGTGCTCTAAAAACCACAGGAGGGGCCTACAATGAGCAGTTCTTC
CSALKTTGGAYNEQFF
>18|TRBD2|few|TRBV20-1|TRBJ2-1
TGCAGTGCTAAACACGGGACTAGCGGTCAATGGACCTACAATGAGCAGTTCTTC
CSAKHGTSGQWTYNEQFF
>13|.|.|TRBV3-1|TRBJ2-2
TGTGCCAGCAGCCGTCAGGACACCCGGGAGCTGTTTTTT
CASSRQDTRELFF
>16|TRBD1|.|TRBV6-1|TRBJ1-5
TGTGCCAGCAGGCGAACAGGGGCGGAGGGCAATCAGCCCCAGCATTTT
CASRRTGAEGNQPQHF
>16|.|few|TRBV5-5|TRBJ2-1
TGTGCCAGCAACCTCAGCCCCACATCTACTCGCCATGAGCAGTTCTTC
CASNLSPTSTRHEQFF
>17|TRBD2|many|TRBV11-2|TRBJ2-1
TGTGCCAGCAGCCAAAGGGCCGGACTAGCGGGAAACAATGAGCAGTTCTTC
CASSQRAGLAGNNEQFF
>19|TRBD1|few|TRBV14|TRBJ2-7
TGTGCCAGCAGCCACCCAACGGGACAGGGGGTACAGAGCTCCTACGAGCAGTACTTC
CASSHPTGQGVQSSYEQYF
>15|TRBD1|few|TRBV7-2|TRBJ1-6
TGTGCCAGCAGCACGCAGGGGGCGGCTAATTCACCCCCCCACTTT
CASSTQGAANSPPHF
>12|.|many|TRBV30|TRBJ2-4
TGTGCCTGCGAACTAGGAGAAAACATTCAGTACTTC
CACELGENIQYF
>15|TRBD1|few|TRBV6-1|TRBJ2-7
TGTGCCAGCAGTATCTCGGGACAGGGGGCTCTCGAGCAGTACTTC
CASSISGQGALEQYF